These T cell receptor beta chains were read from a single sample in a study of regulatory T cells in long-lasting Graves disease. TCRdb recomputed calls from the multiplex PCR reads with MiXCR, one row per CDR3 protein. Among about 430,000 distinct CDR3 sequences listed, around 20% were seen once. Sequenced material: peripheral blood mononuclear cells (PBMCs), taken when the disease was refractory, from a patient treated with antithyroid drugs. The receptors were gathered from a female donor with Graves disease. Each CDR3 is given with its conserved first and last residue.

TRBJ2-4,TRBV11-2,CASSLTSSENIQYF
TRBJ2-1,TRBV7-3,CASSAGDRLYNEQFF
TRBJ2-7,TRBV9,CASSAGQNYEQYF
TRBJ1-6,TRBV28,CASSLPLGDGESPLHF
TRBJ1-2,TRBV30,CAWSTLTGSYGYTF
TRBJ1-4,TRBV24-1,CATSDSGQGAEKLFF
TRBJ1-2,TRBV19,CASKGYTF
TRBJ1-1,TRBV14,CASALGQATEAFF
TRBJ2-7,TRBV5-4,CASSPGPGSYEQYF
TRBJ2-2,TRBV11-2,CASSFFAPSGRTGGGELFF
TRBJ2-2,TRBV20-1,CSARDSDSAILNTGELFF
TRBJ2-5,TRBV12-5,CASGLSTGTGVETQYF
TRBJ2-1,TRBV24-1,CATSDSGLAGIYNEQFF